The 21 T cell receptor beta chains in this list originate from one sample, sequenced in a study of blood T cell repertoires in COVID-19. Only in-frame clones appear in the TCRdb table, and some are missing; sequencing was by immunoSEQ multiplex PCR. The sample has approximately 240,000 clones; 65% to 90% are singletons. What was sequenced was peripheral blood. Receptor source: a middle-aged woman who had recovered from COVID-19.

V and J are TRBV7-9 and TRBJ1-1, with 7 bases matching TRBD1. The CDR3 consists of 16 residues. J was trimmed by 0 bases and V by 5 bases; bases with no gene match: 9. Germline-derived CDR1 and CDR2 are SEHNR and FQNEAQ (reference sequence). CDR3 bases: TGTGCCAGCAGCAACCCCCCTGGACAGGTGAACACTGAAGCTTTCTTT. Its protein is CASSNPPGQVNTEAFF.

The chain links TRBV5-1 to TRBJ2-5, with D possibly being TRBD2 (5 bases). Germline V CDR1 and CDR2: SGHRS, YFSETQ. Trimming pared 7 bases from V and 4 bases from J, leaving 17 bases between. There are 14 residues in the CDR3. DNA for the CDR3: TGCGCCAGCTCCCTAACGGGGTCGGTAGAGACCCAGTACTTC. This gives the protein CASSLTGSVETQYF.

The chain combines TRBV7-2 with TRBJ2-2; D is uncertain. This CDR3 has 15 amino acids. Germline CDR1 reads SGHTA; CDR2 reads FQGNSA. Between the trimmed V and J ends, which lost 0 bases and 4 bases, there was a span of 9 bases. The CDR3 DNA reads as TGTGCCAGCAGCTTAGCAAGCACGTCCACCGGGGAGCTGTTTTTT. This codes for CASSLASTSTGELFF.

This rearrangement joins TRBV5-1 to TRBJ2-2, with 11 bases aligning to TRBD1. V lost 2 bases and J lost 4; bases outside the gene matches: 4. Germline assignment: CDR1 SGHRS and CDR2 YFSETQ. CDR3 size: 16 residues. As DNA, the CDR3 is TGCGCCAGCAGCTTTGGACAGGGGGCCGGCACCGGGGAGCTGTTTTTT. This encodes CASSFGQGAGTGELFF.

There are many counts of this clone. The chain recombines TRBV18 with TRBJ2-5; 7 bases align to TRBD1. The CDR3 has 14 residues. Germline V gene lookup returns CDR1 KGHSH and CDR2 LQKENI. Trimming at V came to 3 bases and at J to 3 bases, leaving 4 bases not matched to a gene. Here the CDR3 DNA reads TGTGCCAGCTCACCCTCCGGACAGGAAGAGACCCAGTACTTC. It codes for CASSPSGQEETQYF.

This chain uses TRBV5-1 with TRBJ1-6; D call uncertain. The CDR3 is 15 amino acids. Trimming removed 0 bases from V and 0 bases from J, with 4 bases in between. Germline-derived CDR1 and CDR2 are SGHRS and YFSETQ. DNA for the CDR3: TGCGCCAGCAGCTTGGAGAGCTCCTATAATTCACCCCTCCACTTT. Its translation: CASSLESSYNSPLHF.

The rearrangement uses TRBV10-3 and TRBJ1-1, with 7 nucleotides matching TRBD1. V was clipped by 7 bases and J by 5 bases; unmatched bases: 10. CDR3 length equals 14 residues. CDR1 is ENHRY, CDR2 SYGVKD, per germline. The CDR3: CAITPGQGETEAFF. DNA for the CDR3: TGTGCCATCACGCCTGGGCAGGGGGAAACTGAAGCTTTCTTT.

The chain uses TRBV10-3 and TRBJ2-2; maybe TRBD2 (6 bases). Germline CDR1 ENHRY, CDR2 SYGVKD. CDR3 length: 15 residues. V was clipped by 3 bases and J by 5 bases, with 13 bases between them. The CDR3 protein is CAISEGERETGELFF. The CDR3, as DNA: TGTGCCATCAGTGAAGGGGAACGGGAGACCGGGGAGCTGTTTTTT.

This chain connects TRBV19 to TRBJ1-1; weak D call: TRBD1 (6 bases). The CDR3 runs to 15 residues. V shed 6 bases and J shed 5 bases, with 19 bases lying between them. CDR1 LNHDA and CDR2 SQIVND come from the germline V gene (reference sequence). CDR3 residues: CASSNLQGRGTEAFF. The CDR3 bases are TGTGCCAGTAGCAATCTACAGGGAAGAGGAACTGAAGCTTTCTTT.

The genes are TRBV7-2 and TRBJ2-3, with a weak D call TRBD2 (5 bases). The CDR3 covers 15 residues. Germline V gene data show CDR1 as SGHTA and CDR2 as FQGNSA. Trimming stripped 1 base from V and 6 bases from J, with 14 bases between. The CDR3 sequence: CASSLESGFGDTQYF. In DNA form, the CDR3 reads TGTGCCAGCAGCTTAGAGTCGGGGTTTGGGGATACGCAGTATTTT.

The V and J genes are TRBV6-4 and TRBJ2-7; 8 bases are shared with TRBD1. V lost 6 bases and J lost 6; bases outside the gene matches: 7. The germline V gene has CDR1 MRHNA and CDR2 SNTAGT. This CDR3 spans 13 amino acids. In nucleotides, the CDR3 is TGTGCCAGCAGATCAACGGACAGGGTCGAGCAGTACTTC. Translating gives CASRSTDRVEQYF.

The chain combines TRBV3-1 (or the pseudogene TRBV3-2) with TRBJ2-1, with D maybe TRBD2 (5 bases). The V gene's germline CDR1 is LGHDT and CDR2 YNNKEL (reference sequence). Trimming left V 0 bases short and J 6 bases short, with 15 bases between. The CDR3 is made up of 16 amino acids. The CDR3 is CASSQDKAKSGNEQFF. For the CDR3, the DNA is TGTGCCAGCAGCCAAGATAAAGCCAAAAGCGGCAATGAGCAGTTCTTC.

The CDR3 DNA reads as TGTGCCAGCAGCTTAGGGACCTCGGGCAGGGGCGAGTCCTACGAGCAGTACTTC. This translates into CASSLGTSGRGESYEQYF. The rearrangement links TRBV7-9 to TRBJ2-7; D is possibly TRBD1 (6 bases). The CDR3 runs 18 residues. Looked up from germline, CDR1 is SEHNR and CDR2 is FQNEAQ (reference sequence). Trimming removed 1 base from V and 1 base from J, with 20 bases in between.

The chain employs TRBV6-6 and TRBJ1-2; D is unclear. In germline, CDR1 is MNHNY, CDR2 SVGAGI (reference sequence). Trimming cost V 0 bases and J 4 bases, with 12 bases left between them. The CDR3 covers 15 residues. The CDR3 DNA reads TGTGCCAGCAGTTACTCGTCTCTCACCGGCTATGGCTACACCTTC. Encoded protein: CASSYSSLTGYGYTF.

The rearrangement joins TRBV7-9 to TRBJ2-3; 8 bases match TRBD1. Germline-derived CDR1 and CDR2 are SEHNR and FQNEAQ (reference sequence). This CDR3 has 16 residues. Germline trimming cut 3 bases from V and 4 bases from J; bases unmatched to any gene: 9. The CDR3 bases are TGTGCCAGCAGCTTGATTGGACAGGGTACCGCAGATACGCAGTATTTT. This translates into CASSLIGQGTADTQYF.

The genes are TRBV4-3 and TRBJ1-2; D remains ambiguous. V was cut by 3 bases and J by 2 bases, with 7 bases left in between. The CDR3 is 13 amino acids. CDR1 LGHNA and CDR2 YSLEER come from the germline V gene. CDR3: CASSQLLNYGYTF. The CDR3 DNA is TGCGCCAGCAGCCAGTTATTGAACTATGGCTACACCTTC.

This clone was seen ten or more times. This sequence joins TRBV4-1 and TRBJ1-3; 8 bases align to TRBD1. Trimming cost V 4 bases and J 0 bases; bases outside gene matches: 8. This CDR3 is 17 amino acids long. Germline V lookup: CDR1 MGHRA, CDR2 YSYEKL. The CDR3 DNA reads TGCGCCAGCAGCCGGCCGGGACAGGACACCTCTGGAAACACCATATATTTT. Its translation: CASSRPGQDTSGNTIYF.

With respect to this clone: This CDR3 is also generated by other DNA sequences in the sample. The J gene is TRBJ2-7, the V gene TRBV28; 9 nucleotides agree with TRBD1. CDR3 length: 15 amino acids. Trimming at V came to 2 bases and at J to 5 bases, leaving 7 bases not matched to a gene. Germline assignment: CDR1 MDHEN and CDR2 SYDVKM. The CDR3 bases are TGTGCCAGCAGTTTACCGGGGACAGGGTTTCACGAGCAGTACTTC. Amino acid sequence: CASSLPGTGFHEQYF.

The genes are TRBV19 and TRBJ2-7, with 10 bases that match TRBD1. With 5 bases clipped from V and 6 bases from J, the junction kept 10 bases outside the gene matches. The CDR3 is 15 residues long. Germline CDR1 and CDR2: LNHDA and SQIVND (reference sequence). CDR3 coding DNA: TGTGCCAGTAGTTCGCCGGGACAGGGGTTTGGCGAGCAGTACTTC. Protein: CASSSPGQGFGEQYF.

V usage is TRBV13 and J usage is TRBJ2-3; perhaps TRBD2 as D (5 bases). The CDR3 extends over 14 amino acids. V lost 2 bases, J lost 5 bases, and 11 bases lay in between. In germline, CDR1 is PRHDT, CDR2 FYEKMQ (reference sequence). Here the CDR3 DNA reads TGTGCCAGCAGCTTACGAGGGCTGGGAGATACGCAGTATTTT. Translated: CASSLRGLGDTQYF.

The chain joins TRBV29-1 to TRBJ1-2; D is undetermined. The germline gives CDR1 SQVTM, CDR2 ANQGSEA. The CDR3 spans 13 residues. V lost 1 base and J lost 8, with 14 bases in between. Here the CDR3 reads CSVEGSGEEGYTF. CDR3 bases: TGCAGCGTTGAAGGGAGCGGAGAGGAGGGCTACACCTTC.